The rows below give T cell receptor beta chains drawn from one sample of a study of shared clonotypes between healthy human individuals. Sequenced by immunoSEQ multiplex PCR; TCRdb stores in-frame clones only, minus some. There are under 600,000 clones in the sample; 98% occur only once, and 0.3% lies in the top ten. Sample: naive CD8+ T cells sorted from blood. These receptors were taken from a man aged 30 to 45 in good health. CDR3s include the opening cysteine and the closing phenylalanine or tryptophan. The order of the fields is clone size, J gene, V gene, CDR3 protein. Expanded clones are given a class, and other clones once, few, many or no size at all.

- | TRBJ1-5 | TRBV27 | CASRLTGNQPQHF
- | TRBJ2-7 | TRBV7-9 | CASSWSYEQYF
- | TRBJ2-1 | TRBV4-1 | CASSQEQIALVSQFF
- | TRBJ2-5 | TRBV18 | CASSHVYTPQETQYF
- | TRBJ1-5 | TRBV4-1 | CASSQGPGSNQPQHF
- | TRBJ2-7 | TRBV10-3 | CAISEGGGSYEQYF
- | TRBJ2-1 | TRBV5-6 | CASRGVAASSYNEQFF
- | TRBJ1-2 | TRBV27 | CASSSTGNGYTF
- | TRBJ2-3 | TRBV7-9 | CASSFAGDGPDTQYF
- | TRBJ2-7 | TRBV7-9 | CASSPSGRDDEQYF
- | TRBJ2-3 | TRBV27 | CASSPQSMSGTSGGTDTQYF
- | TRBJ1-1 | TRBV11-2 | CASSDYNRGPTEAFF
- | TRBJ2-3 | TRBV4-2 | CASSQELGDPSTDTQYF
- | TRBJ2-1 | TRBV27 | CASTDSKEQFF
- | TRBJ2-3 | TRBV29-1 | CSTTGLADTWGTDTQYF
- | TRBJ1-2 | TRBV15 | CATSTGRGGTNYGYTF
- | TRBJ2-1 | TRBV25-1 | CASSVHRPANEQFF
- | TRBJ2-4 | TRBV7-9 | CASSLGPKNIQYF
- | TRBJ2-7 | TRBV19 | CATLDLGGSYEQYF
- | TRBJ2-7 | TRBV7-2 | CASSLAARNSYEQYF
- | TRBJ2-7 | TRBV7-9 | CASSHSGLGIEQYF
- | TRBJ2-5 | TRBV11-2 | CASSFSTTQYF
- | TRBJ2-7 | TRBV13 | CASSPQADGNYEQYF
- | TRBJ2-5 | TRBV25-1 | CASSDYAGQETQYF
- | TRBJ1-2 | TRBV28 | CASSAPLTLPGYGYTF
- | TRBJ2-1 | TRBV4-1 | CASSLEAGTYNEQFF
- | TRBJ2-1 | TRBV7-9 | CASSTPGLGAYNEQFF
once | TRBJ2-5 | TRBV11-2 | CASSLEREAQETQYF
- | TRBJ1-4 | TRBV4-3 | CASSKNPGQLNEKLFF
- | TRBJ2-7 | TRBV2 | CANRQGGEQYF
- | TRBJ2-2 | TRBV2 | CASSEPLAENTGELFF
- | TRBJ2-7 | TRBV7-6 | CASSGGTGAFYEQYF
- | TRBJ1-2 | TRBV5-4 | CASTGMGNYGYTF
- | TRBJ1-2 | TRBV6-1 | CASSELAAATANYGYTF
- | TRBJ2-7 | TRBV5-1 | CASSEGLAGVDEQYF
- | TRBJ2-3 | TRBV30 | CAWTQDGDTQYF
once | TRBJ2-7 | TRBV2 | CASSEAVVRPTYEQYF
- | TRBJ1-5 | TRBV2 | CASTGQGANQPQHF
- | TRBJ2-5 | TRBV9 | CASSVGGNKETQYF
- | TRBJ2-7 | TRBV19 | CATAGIAYEQYF
- | TRBJ1-2 | TRBV19 | CASSDRSYGYTF
- | TRBJ2-1 | TRBV15 | CATSSPDRGPDNEQFF
- | TRBJ2-2 | TRBV13 | CASSEGEVSTGELFF
once | TRBJ2-7 | TRBV6-6 | CASSYSGGGYEQYF
- | TRBJ2-7 | TRBV4-1 | CASSQGLAGGDLSYEQYF
once | TRBJ1-1 | TRBV5-5 | CASSLDSHPRNTEAFF
- | TRBJ2-7 | TRBV11-2 | CASSLAGSSYEQYF
- | TRBJ2-3 | TRBV6-1 | CASSEPGLTTSTDTQYF
- | TRBJ2-3 | TRBV9 | CASSPRTGGLADTQYF
- | TRBJ2-7 | TRBV6-1 | CASKPFTGAADEQYF
- | TRBJ2-1 | TRBV9 | CASSVAGLANNEQFF
- | TRBJ1-2 | TRBV7-2 | CASSFGGNYGYTF
- | TRBJ2-7 | TRBV25-1 | CASKGQGYEQYF
- | TRBJ2-3 | TRBV13 | CASSPPAGEVDTQYF
- | TRBJ2-3 | TRBV4-1 | CASSQDPSGRATDTQYF